This T cell receptor beta chain appears in the sequencing data of a study of blood T cell repertoires in COVID-19. Study context: Samples taken during acute and convalescent COVID-19 were collected in the United States, Italy and Spain. The cDNA or gDNA used as material had been derived from T cells, B-cell-depleted T cells, or PBMCs.

As handled by the study authors: Estimation of nucleated cell counts relied on the amplification of reference gene primers. Profiled with immunoSEQ multiplex PCR; TCRdb holds only in-frame clones, not every one. V, J and clone size were drawn from that table, and D and trimming were deduced from the DNA. The sample includes about 130,000 clones, roughly 69% of them seen just once. This CDR3 has 15 residues. The germline gives CDR1 LGHNA, CDR2 YNFKEQ. The germline V and J ends were trimmed by 1 base and 6 bases, with 10 bases remaining between them. The V call is TRBV4-2, the J call TRBJ1-6, with D tentatively TRBD1 (5 bases). The sample taken for sequencing was peripheral blood. The TCR originated in a woman in her 70s with acute or convalescent COVID-19. Here the CDR3 DNA reads TGTGCCAGCAGCCAAGCGCAGGGCTCTAATTCACCCCTCCACTTT. Its protein product is CASSQAQGSNSPLHF.